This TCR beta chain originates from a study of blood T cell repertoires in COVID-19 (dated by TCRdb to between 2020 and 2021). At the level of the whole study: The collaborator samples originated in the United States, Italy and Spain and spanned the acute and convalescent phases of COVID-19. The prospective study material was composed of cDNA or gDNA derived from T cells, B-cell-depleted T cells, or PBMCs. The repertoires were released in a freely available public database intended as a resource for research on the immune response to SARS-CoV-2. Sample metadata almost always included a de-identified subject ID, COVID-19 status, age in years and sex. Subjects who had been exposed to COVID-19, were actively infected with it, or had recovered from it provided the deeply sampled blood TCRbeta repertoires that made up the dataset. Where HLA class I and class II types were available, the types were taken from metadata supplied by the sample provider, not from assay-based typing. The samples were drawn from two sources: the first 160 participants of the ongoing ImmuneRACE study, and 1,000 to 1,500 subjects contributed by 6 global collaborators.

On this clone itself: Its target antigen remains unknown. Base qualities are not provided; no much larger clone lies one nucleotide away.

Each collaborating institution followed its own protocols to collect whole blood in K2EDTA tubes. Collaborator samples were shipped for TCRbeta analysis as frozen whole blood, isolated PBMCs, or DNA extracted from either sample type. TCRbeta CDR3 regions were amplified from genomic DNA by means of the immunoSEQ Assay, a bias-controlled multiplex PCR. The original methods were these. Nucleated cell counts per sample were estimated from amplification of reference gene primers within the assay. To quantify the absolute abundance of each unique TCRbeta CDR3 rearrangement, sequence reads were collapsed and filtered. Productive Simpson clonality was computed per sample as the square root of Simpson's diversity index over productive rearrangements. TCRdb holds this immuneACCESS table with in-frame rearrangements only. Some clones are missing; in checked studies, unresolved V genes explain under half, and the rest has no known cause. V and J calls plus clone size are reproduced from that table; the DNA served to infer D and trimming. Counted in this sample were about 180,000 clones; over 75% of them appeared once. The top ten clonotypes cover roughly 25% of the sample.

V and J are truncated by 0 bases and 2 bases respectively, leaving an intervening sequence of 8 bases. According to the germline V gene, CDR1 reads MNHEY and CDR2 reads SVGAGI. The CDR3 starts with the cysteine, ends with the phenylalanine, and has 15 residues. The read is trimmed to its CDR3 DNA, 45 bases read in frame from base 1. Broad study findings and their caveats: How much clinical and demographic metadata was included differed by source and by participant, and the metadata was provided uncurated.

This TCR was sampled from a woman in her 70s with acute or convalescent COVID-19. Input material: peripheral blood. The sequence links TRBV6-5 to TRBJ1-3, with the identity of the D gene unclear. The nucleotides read TGTGCCAGCAGTTACTCCAACAATCCTGGAAACACCATATATTTT. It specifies CASSYSNNPGNTIYF.